This TCR beta chain was sequenced for a study of patients and donors after allogeneic stem cell transplantation. The V segment lost 10 bases and the J segment 14 bases; nucleotides outside the gene matches: 18. In germline, CDR1 is MNHNS, CDR2 SASEGT. This CDR3 spans 13 amino acids. TCRdb re-derived calls from the RT-PCR reads in MiXCR, one entry per CDR3 protein. The sample has some 880,000 distinct CDR3 sequences; roughly 17% are singletons. The sequenced material came from blood, either unsorted or a sorted T cell fraction (not recorded which). The chain joins TRBV6-1 to TRBJ1-2; 8 bases are shared with TRBD1. The TCR was taken from a human donor who was either an allogeneic HSCT recipient or a stem cell or donor lymphocyte infusion donor (not recorded which). It is not recorded whose cells these are; they may come from a transplant donor. DNA for the CDR3: TGTGCCACCTTCTCGGACAGGGTGAAGTCGAGGACCTTC. Its protein is CATFSDRVKSRTF.